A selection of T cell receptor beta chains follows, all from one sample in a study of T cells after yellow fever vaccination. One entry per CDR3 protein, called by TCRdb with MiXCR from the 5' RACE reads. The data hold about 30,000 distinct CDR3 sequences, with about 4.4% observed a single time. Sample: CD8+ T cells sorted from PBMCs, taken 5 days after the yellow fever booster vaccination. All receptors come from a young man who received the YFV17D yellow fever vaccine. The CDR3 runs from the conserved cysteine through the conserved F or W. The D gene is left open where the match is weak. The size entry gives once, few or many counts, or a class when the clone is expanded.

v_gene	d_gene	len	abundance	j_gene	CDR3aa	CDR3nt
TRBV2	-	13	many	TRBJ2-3	CASNGASTDTQYF	TGTGCCAGCAACGGAGCGAGCACAGATACGCAGTATTTT
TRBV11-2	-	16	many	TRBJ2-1	CASSPSGLGGVNEQFF	TGTGCCAGCAGCCCTAGCGGACTAGGGGGTGTGAATGAGCAGTTCTTC
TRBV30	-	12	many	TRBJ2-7	CAWSENSYEQYF	TGTGCCTGGAGTGAGAACTCCTACGAGCAGTACTTC
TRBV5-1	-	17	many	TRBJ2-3	CASSLAEIVGPTDTQYF	TGCGCCAGCAGCTTGGCCGAGATTGTCGGGCCCACAGATACGCAGTATTTT
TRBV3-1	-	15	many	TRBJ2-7	CASSQVGWMGYEQYF	TGTGCCAGCAGCCAAGTTGGGTGGATGGGCTACGAGCAGTACTTC
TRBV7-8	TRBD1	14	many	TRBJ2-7	CASSPGQAAYEQYF	TGTGCCAGCAGCCCGGGACAGGCAGCCTACGAGCAGTACTTC
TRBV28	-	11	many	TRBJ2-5	CASSTLDSQYF	TGTGCCAGCAGTACCCTAGATTCCCAGTACTTC
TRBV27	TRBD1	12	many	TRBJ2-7	CASSIQGNEQYF	TGTGCCAGCAGTATACAGGGGAACGAGCAGTACTTC
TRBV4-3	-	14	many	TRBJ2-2	CASSQLGRAGELFF	TGCGCCAGCAGCCAATTGGGGCGAGCGGGGGAGCTGTTTTTT
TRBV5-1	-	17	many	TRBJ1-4	CASSLAQHGQVYEKLFF	TGCGCCAGCAGCTTGGCCCAACACGGACAAGTATATGAAAAACTGTTTTTT
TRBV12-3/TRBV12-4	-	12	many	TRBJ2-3	CASSPYTDTQYF	TGTGCCAGCAGTCCATACACAGATACGCAGTATTTT